This passage covers 25 T cell receptor beta chains from one sample sequenced in a study of blood T cell repertoires in COVID-19. TCRdb's table, derived via immunoSEQ multiplex PCR, lists solely in-frame clones and lacks some. Of around 250,000 clones in the sample, 80% to 90% were seen once. Sequencing was done on a sample of PBMCs or T cells enriched from blood (not recorded which). These receptors all stem from a man younger than 30 who had recovered from COVID-19.

The DNA of the CDR3 is TGTGCCACATGGGGGCTAATAGACCTACACGAAGCTTTCTTT. It codes for CATWGLIDLHEAFF. The chain carries TRBV24-1 and TRBJ1-1; weak D call: TRBD1 (6 bases). V shed 10 bases and J shed 8 bases, with 22 bases lying between them. The CDR3 is 14 amino acids. In germline, CDR1 is KGHDR, CDR2 SFDVKD.

V and J are TRBV10-3 and TRBJ1-2, with TRBD1 matching 10 bases. The CDR3 consists of 15 residues. From germline, CDR1 is ENHRY and CDR2 SYGVKD. The V segment lost 0 bases and the J segment 8 bases; nucleotides outside the gene matches: 6. The CDR3 nucleotides are TGTGCCATCAGTGAGTCGAGTGACAGGGGGCGAGGCTACACCTTC. This encodes CAISESSDRGRGYTF.

The rearrangement links TRBV19 to TRBJ2-7; 9 bases line up with TRBD1. J gave up 4 bases and V 5 bases, and 9 bases lay outside the gene matches. The CDR3 extends over 15 amino acids. From germline, CDR1 is LNHDA and CDR2 SQIVND (reference sequence). In nucleotides, the CDR3 is TGTGCCAGTAGTCCTACACAGGGGGCCCGATACGAGCAGTACTTC. The encoded protein is CASSPTQGARYEQYF.

Note on this clone: Mismatch with germline at one junction end may stem from a read error. V usage is TRBV7-7 and J usage is TRBJ1-1; 8 bases are a match to TRBD1. This CDR3 is 13 amino acids long. CDR1 and CDR2 (germline): SSHAT, FNYEAQ (reference sequence). DNA for the CDR3: TGTGCTAGCAGGGGGCCCATGGACACTGAAGCTTTCTTT. The encoded protein is CASRGPMDTEAFF.

The chain has TRBV7-9 and TRBJ1-2; D call uncertain. The CDR3 is 11 residues long. The germline V gene encodes CDR1 SEHNR and CDR2 FQNEAQ (reference sequence). V lost 2 bases, J lost 7 bases, and 5 bases lay in between. Here the CDR3 DNA reads TGTGCCAGCAGCTTATACTCTGGCTACACCTTC. Encoded protein: CASSLYSGYTF.

The V and J genes are TRBV5-1 and TRBJ1-2; tentative D call: TRBD1 (5 bases). Germline-derived CDR1 and CDR2 are SGHRS and YFSETQ. CDR3 length: 15 residues. Trimming took 4 bases from V and 5 from J, leaving 18 bases between them. This CDR3 is CASSRTGRETYGYTF. Here the CDR3 DNA reads TGCGCCAGCAGCCGAACAGGCCGAGAAACGTATGGCTACACCTTC.

This rearrangement joins TRBV15 to TRBJ2-1; D unclear. The CDR3 covers 13 residues. Germline CDR1 and CDR2: LNHNV and YYDKDF (reference sequence). Deletions cut 5 bases from V and 7 bases from J, with 12 bases between. CDR3 loop: CATSGSEKNEQFF. The CDR3 region has the DNA TGTGCCACCAGCGGCAGCGAGAAGAATGAGCAGTTCTTC. Full variable domain (outside the CDR3, taken from reference TRBV15 and TRBJ2-1): DAMVIQNPRYQVTQFGKPVTLSCSQTLNHNVMYWYQQKSSQAPKLLFHYYDKDFNNEADTPDNFQSRRPNTSFCFLDIRSPGLGDTAMYLCATSGSEKNEQFFGPGTRLTVL.

The chain links TRBV11-2 to TRBJ2-7, with 12 positions matching TRBD2. Germline CDR1 reads SGHAT; CDR2 reads FQNNGV. CDR3 length: 14 amino acids. The V segment lost 3 bases and the J segment 6 bases; nucleotides outside the gene matches: 3. The CDR3 loop reads CASSFGLAGSEQYF. In DNA form, the CDR3 reads TGTGCCAGCAGCTTCGGACTAGCGGGATCCGAGCAGTACTTC.

The sample holds a few counts of this clone. CDR3 nucleotide sequence: TGTGCCAGCAGCTTAGGGGGCCTCAGCAATTCACCCCTCCACTTT. Its protein product is CASSLGGLSNSPLHF. The V and J genes are TRBV7-8 and TRBJ1-6; possibly TRBD1 for D (5 bases). The CDR3 contains 15 residues. The V and J ends lost 1 base and 7 bases respectively, with 11 bases between them. Germline CDR1 and CDR2: SGHVS and FQNEAQ.

The chain uses TRBV9 and TRBJ2-2; a possible D gene is TRBD2 (5 bases). Trimming took 2 bases from V and 2 from J, leaving 10 bases between them. The V gene's germline CDR1 is SGDLS and CDR2 YYNGEE. The CDR3 loop spans 15 amino acids. The DNA for the CDR3 is TGTGCCAGCAGCGTCATCGGGGAAAACACCGGGGAGCTGTTTTTT. Translating gives CASSVIGENTGELFF.

CDR3 sequence (DNA): TGTGCCAGCACTCTAACCCCGTCGGGGAACACTGAAGCTTTCTTT. Its translation is CASTLTPSGNTEAFF. The chain has TRBV27 and TRBJ1-1; D unresolved. V dropped 7 bases and J dropped 1 base, with 16 bases sitting between them. Germline V gene lookup returns CDR1 MNHEY and CDR2 SMNVEV (reference sequence). CDR3 length: 15 amino acids.

This chain connects TRBV7-9 to TRBJ1-4, with D hard to call. V lost 6 bases to trimming and J lost 0 bases, with 8 bases between them. CDR1 and CDR2 (germline): SEHNR, FQNEAQ (reference sequence). This CDR3 contains 14 residues. The CDR3 sequence: CASSSVATNEKLFF. CDR3 sequence (DNA): TGTGCCAGCAGTTCGGTTGCAACTAATGAAAAACTGTTTTTT.

V gene TRBV27 combines with J gene TRBJ1-5; TRBD1 matches 7 bases. J lost 0 bases, V lost 5 bases, and 7 bases had no gene match. Germline assignment: CDR1 MNHEY and CDR2 SMNVEV (reference sequence). CDR3 size: 16 residues. Here the CDR3 reads CASSQTGSISNQPQHF. CDR3 sequence (DNA): TGTGCCAGCAGTCAGACAGGGTCGATTAGCAATCAGCCCCAGCATTTT.

The V call is TRBV30, the J call TRBJ1-3, with a possible D match to TRBD1 (5 bases). This CDR3 comprises 14 residues. Germline V gene sequence: CDR1 GTSNPN, CDR2 SVGIG (reference sequence). Trimming took off 5 bases at V and 1 base at J, with 12 bases between the two ends. The CDR3 region is CAWGAGQSGNTIYF. As DNA, the CDR3 is TGTGCCTGGGGGGCCGGACAATCTGGAAACACCATATATTTT.

The chain joins TRBV3-1 (or the pseudogene TRBV3-2) to TRBJ2-1; 8 nucleotides line up with TRBD1. The germline CDR1 and CDR2 sequences are LGHDT and YNNKEL (reference sequence). The junction had 4 bases not matched to a gene; V was cut back by 1 base and J by 8 bases. The length of the CDR3 is 14 residues. As DNA, the CDR3 is TGTGCCAGCAGCCAAGGGACAGGGAGGTATGAGCAGTTCTTC. Protein sequence: CASSQGTGRYEQFF.

The CDR3 sequence is CATSGGQGYNQPQHF. The CDR3 nucleotides read TGTGCCACCAGTGGTGGACAGGGGTACAATCAGCCCCAGCATTTT. The chain joins TRBV24-1 to TRBJ1-5; TRBD1 matches 9 bases. The CDR3 runs 15 residues. Trimming removed 5 bases from V and 3 bases from J; junction bases left unmatched: 4. Germline CDR1 is KGHDR and CDR2 is SFDVKD.

The chain carries TRBV5-5 and TRBJ1-2; D is unclear. V was trimmed by 2 bases and J by 0 bases, leaving 11 bases between them. CDR3 length: 15 residues. Germline V CDR1 and CDR2: SGHKS, YYEKEE (reference sequence). CDR3 sequence (DNA): TGTGCCAGCAGCTTAGTCTCCCTAGCTAACTATGGCTACACCTTC. As protein: CASSLVSLANYGYTF.

The chain recombines TRBV18 with TRBJ2-3, with 10 nucleotides matching TRBD2. Germline lookup yields CDR1 KGHSH and CDR2 LQKENI. The J segment lost 2 bases and the V segment lost 3 bases, leaving 2 bases of the junction unmatched. CDR3 length: 15 residues. The CDR3 here is CASSPLAGDTDTQYF. Here the CDR3 DNA reads TGTGCCAGCTCACCCCTAGCGGGGGACACAGATACGCAGTATTTT.

The chain couples TRBV7-8 to TRBJ1-2; TRBD1 might be the D (5 bases). The CDR3 consists of 15 residues. V lost 5 bases to trimming and J lost 5 bases, with 18 bases between them. Germline CDR1 SGHVS, CDR2 FQNEAQ. CDR3 residues: CASSRSGVGDYGYTF. For the CDR3, the DNA is TGTGCCAGCAGCAGGTCGGGGGTTGGGGATTATGGCTACACCTTC.

The chain recombines TRBV4-1 with TRBJ2-5, with TRBD2 identical over 12 bases. CDR1 and CDR2 from the germline V gene are MGHRA and YSYEKL. V gave up 4 bases and J gave up 1 base; unmatched junction bases: 4. The CDR3 is 16 residues long. The CDR3 sequence is CASSLLAGGPQETQYF. The CDR3 DNA is TGCGCCAGCAGCCTACTAGCGGGGGGCCCCCAAGAGACCCAGTACTTC.

This chain links TRBV6-5 with TRBJ1-2; 8 bases line up with TRBD1. V trimming: 0 bases; J trimming: 7 bases; junction bases outside the gene matches: 10. Germline CDR1 reads MNHEY; CDR2 reads SVGAGI. This CDR3 region has 16 residues. CDR3 in amino acids: CASSYSPGQGAAGYTF. Here the CDR3 DNA reads TGTGCCAGCAGTTACTCGCCTGGGCAGGGGGCGGCTGGCTACACCTTC.

The chain employs TRBV5-1 and TRBJ2-5, with unresolved D. V was clipped by 2 bases and J by 5 bases, with 10 bases between them. The CDR3 is made up of 13 amino acids. Germline CDR1 SGHRS, CDR2 YFSETQ. The CDR3 DNA is TGCGCCAGCAGCTTAGGCACGCGGGAGACCCAGTACTTC. The encoded protein is CASSLGTRETQYF. Filled out from reference TRBV5-1 and TRBJ2-5, the complete variable domain reads KAGVTQTPRYLIKTRGQQVTLSCSPISGHRSVSWYQQTPGQGLQFLFEYFSETQRNKGNFPGRFSGRQFSNSRSEMNVSTLELGDSALYLCASSLGTRETQYFGPGTRLLVL.

This chain uses TRBV5-1 with TRBJ2-5, with 7 bases aligning to TRBD1. CDR1 is SGHRS, CDR2 YFSETQ, per germline. V lost 2 bases, J lost 5 bases, and 6 bases stayed unmatched. There are 14 residues in the CDR3. Here the CDR3 reads CASSFQGGLETQYF. The CDR3 DNA is TGCGCCAGCAGCTTTCAAGGGGGCCTGGAGACCCAGTACTTC. The entire variable domain, with the rest obtained from reference TRBV5-1 and TRBJ2-5, is as follows: KAGVTQTPRYLIKTRGQQVTLSCSPISGHRSVSWYQQTPGQGLQFLFEYFSETQRNKGNFPGRFSGRQFSNSRSEMNVSTLELGDSALYLCASSFQGGLETQYFGPGTRLLVL.

The gene calls are TRBV30 and TRBJ1-5; D perhaps matches TRBD1 (5 bases). Trimming cost V 3 bases and J 8 bases, with 14 bases left between them. Germline V gene data show CDR1 as GTSNPN and CDR2 as SVGIG (reference sequence). The CDR3 is 13 amino acids. Here the CDR3 DNA reads TGTGCCTGGAGCCGACAGATCACCGAGCCCCAGCATTTT. Amino acid sequence: CAWSRQITEPQHF.

The V call is TRBV11-2, the J call TRBJ1-5; a possible D gene is TRBD1 (5 bases). The germline gives CDR1 SGHAT, CDR2 FQNNGV. Trimming stripped 1 base from V and 7 bases from J, with 8 bases between. CDR3 length: 13 residues. The CDR3 loop reads CASSLAGVQPQHF. In nucleotides, the CDR3 is TGTGCCAGCAGCTTAGCGGGGGTCCAGCCCCAGCATTTT.